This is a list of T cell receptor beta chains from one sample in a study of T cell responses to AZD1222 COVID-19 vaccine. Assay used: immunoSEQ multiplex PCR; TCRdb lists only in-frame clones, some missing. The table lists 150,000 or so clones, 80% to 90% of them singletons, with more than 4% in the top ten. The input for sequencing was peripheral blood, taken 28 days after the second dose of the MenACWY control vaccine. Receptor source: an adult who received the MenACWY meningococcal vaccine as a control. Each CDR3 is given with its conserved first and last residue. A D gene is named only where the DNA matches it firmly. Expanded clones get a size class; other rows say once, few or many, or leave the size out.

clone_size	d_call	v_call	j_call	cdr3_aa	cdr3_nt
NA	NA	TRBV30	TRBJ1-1	CAWSRGIDTEAFF	TGTGCCTGGAGTCGAGGGATAGACACTGAAGCTTTCTTT
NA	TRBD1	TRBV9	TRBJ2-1	CASSVGGDSYNEQFF	TGTGCCAGCAGCGTAGGAGGGGACAGCTACAATGAGCAGTTCTTC
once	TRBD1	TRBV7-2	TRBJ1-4	CASSETGVYEKLFF	TGTGCCAGTAGCGAGACAGGGGTTTATGAAAAACTGTTTTTT
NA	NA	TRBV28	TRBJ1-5	CASSLGSSYSNQPQHF	TGTGCCAGCAGTTTAGGGTCTAGTTATAGCAATCAGCCCCAGCATTTT
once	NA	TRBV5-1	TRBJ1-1	CASSPGQSNTEAFF	TGCGCCAGCAGCCCCGGACAGTCTAACACTGAAGCTTTCTTT
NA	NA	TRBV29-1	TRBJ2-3	CSGQGTDTQYF	TGCAGCGGCCAGGGCACAGATACGCAGTATTTT
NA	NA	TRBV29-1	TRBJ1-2	CSVEESGPAEWGYTF	TGCAGCGTTGAAGAAAGTGGCCCTGCCGAATGGGGCTACACCTTC
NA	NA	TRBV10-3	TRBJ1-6	CAISEFRANSPLHF	TGTGCCATCAGTGAGTTCAGGGCAAATTCACCCCTCCACTTT
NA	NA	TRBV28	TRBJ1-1	CASSLPTNTEAFF	TGTGCCAGCAGTTTACCCACGAACACTGAAGCTTTCTTT
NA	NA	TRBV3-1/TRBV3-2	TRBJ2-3	CASSLRAMGTDTQYF	TGTGCCAGCAGCCTACGGGCCATGGGCACAGATACGCAGTATTTT
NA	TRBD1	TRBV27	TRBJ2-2	CASSWDRNTGELFF	TGTGCCAGCAGCTGGGACAGGAACACCGGGGAGCTGTTTTTT
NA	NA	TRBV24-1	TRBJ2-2	CATSDLGTRGELFF	TGTGCCACCAGTGATTTGGGGACGAGAGGGGAGCTGTTTTTT